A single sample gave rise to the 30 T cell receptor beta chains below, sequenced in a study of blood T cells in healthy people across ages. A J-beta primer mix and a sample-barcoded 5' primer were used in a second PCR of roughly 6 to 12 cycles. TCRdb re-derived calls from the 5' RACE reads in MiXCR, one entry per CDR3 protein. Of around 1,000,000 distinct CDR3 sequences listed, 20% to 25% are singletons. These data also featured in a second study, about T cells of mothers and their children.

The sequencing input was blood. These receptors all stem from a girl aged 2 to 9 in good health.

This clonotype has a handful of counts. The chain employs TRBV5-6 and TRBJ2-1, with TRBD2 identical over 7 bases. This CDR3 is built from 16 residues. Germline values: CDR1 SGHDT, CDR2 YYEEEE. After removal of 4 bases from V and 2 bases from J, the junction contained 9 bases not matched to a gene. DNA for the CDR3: TGTGCCAGCAGCCTGATGGGCGGGGGACCCTACAATGAGCAGTTCTTC. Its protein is CASSLMGGGPYNEQFF.

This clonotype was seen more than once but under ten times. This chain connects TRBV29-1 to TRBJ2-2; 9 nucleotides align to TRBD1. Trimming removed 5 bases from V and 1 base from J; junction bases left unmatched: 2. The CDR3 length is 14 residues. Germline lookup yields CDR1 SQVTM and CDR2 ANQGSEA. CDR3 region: CSVTGGRNTGELFF. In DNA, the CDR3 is TGCAGCGTTACAGGGGGCAGGAACACCGGGGAGCTGTTTTTT.

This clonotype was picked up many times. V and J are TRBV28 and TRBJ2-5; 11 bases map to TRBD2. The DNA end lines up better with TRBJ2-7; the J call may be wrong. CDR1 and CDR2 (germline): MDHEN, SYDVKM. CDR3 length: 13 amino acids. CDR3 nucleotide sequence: TGTGCCAGCAGCTTAACTAGCGGGAGCGAGCAGTACTTC. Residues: CASSLTSGSEQYF.

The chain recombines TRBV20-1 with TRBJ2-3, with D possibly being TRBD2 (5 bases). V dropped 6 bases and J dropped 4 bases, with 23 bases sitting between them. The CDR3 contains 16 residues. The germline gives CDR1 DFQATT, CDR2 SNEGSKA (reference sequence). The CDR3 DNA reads TGCAGTGCCACTAGGGAGTCTCAGAACGTTGCAGATACGCAGTATTTT. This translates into CSATRESQNVADTQYF.

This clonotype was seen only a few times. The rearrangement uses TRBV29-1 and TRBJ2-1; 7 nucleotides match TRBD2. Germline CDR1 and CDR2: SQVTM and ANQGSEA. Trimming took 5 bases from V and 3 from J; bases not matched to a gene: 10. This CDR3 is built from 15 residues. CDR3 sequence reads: CSVPSGGSFYNEQFF. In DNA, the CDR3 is TGCAGCGTTCCGTCCGGGGGGTCCTTCTACAATGAGCAGTTCTTC.

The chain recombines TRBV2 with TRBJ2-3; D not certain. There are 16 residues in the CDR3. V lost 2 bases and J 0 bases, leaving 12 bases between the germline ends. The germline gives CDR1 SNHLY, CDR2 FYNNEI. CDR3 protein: CASSEFAPASTDTQYF. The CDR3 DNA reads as TGTGCCAGCAGTGAATTTGCACCCGCTAGCACAGATACGCAGTATTTT.

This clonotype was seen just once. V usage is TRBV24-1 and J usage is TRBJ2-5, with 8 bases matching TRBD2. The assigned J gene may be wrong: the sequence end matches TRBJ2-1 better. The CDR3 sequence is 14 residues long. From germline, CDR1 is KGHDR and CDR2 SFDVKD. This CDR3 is CATCPGLGGNEQFF. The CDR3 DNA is TGTGCCACTTGCCCGGGACTAGGTGGCAATGAGCAGTTCTTC.

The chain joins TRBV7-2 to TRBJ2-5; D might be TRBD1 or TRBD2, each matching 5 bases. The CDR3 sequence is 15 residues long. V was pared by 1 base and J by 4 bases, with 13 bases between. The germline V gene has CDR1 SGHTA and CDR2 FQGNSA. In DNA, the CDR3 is TGTGCCAGCAGCTTAGGAGGGGAAGTCGCAGAGACCCAGTACTTC. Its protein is CASSLGGEVAETQYF. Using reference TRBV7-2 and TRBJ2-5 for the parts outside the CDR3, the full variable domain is GAGVSQSPSNKVTEKGKDVELRCDPISGHTALYWYRQSLGQGLEFLIYFQGNSAPDKSGLPSDRFSAERTGGSVSTLTIQRTQQEDSAVYLCASSLGGEVAETQYFGPGTRLLVL.

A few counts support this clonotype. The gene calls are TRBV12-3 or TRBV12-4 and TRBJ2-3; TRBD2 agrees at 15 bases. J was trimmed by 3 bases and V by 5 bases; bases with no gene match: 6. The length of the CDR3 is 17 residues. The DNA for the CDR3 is TGTGCCAGCAGTCCGGGACTAGCGGGAGGAGAGACAGATACGCAGTATTTT. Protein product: CASSPGLAGGETDTQYF.

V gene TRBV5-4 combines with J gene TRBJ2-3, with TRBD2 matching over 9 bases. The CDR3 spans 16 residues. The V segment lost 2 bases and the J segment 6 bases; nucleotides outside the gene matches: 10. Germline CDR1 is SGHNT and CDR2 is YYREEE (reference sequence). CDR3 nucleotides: TGTGCCAGCAGCTTTATCGTAGCGGGGGATTCGGATACGCAGTATTTT. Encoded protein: CASSFIVAGDSDTQYF.

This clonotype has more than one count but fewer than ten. CDR3 coding DNA: TGCAGCGTTGAAGATAACGGCTACACCTTC. This translates into CSVEDNGYTF. The rearrangement joins TRBV29-1 to TRBJ1-2; D gene ambiguous. CDR1 and CDR2 (germline): SQVTM, ANQGSEA. The CDR3 runs 10 residues. V lost 0 bases to trimming and J lost 8 bases, with 4 bases between them.

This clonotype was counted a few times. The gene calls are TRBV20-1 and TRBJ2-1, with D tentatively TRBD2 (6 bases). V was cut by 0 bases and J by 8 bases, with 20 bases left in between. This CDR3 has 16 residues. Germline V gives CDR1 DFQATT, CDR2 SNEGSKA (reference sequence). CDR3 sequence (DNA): TGCAGTGCTAGAGATCTCGGAGGGCCGAGGATGGATGAGCAGTTCTTC. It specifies CSARDLGGPRMDEQFF.

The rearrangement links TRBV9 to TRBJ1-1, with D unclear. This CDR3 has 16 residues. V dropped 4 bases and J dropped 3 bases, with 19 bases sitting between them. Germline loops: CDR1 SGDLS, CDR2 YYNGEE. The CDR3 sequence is CASSTQPAEEYTEAFF. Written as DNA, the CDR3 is TGTGCCAGCAGCACCCAGCCGGCGGAGGAGTACACTGAAGCTTTCTTT.

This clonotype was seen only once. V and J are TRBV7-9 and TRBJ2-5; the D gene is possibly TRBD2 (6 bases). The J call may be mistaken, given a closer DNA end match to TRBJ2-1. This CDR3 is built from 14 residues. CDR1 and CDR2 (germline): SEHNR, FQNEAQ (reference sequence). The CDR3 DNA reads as TGTGCCAGCAGCTACGGGAGAGTTGGTTATGAGCAGTTCTTC. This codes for CASSYGRVGYEQFF.

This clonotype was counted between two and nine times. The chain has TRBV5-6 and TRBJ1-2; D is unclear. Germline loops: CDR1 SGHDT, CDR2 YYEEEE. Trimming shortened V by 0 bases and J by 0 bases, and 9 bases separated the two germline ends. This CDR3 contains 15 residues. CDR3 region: CASSLVAATNYGYTF. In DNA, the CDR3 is TGTGCCAGCAGCTTGGTGGCAGCAACTAACTATGGCTACACCTTC.

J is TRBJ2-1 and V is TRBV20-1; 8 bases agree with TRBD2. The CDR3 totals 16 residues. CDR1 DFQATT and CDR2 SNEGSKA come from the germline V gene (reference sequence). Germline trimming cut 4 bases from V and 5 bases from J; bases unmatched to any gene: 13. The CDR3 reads CSATTPGLAVNNEQFF. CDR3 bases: TGCAGTGCTACCACCCCTGGACTAGCAGTTAACAATGAGCAGTTCTTC.

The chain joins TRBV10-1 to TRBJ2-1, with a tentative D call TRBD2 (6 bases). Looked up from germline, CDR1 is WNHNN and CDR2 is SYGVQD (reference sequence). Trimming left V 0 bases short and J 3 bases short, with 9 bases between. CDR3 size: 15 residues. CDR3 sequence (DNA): TGCGCCAGCAGTGAGTCGACTAGTGTCTACAATGAGCAGTTCTTC. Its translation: CASSESTSVYNEQFF.

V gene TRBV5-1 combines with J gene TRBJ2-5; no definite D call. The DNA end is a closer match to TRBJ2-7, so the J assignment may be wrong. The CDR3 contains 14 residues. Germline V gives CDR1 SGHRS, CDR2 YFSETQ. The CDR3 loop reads CASSFDLADHEQYF. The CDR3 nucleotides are TGCGCCAGCAGCTTCGACTTGGCAGACCACGAGCAGTACTTC.

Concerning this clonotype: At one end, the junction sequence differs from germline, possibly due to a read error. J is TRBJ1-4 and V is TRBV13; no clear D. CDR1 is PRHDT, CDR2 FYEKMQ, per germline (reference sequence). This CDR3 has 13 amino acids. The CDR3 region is CASGSEESEKLLF. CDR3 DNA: TGTGCCAGCGGGTCTGAAGAAAGTGAAAAACTGCTTTTT.

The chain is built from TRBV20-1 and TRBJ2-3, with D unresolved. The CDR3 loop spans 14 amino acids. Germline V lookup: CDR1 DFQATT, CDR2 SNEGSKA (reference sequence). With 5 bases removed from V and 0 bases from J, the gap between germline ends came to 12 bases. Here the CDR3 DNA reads TGCAGTGCTGGATCAGACGCTAGCACAGATACGCAGTATTTT. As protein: CSAGSDASTDTQYF.

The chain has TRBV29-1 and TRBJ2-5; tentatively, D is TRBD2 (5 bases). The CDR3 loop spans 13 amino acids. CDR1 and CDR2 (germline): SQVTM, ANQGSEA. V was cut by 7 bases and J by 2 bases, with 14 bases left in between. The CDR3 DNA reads TGCAGCGCTCAAGAGGGCCTGCAAGAGACCCAGTACTTC. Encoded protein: CSAQEGLQETQYF.

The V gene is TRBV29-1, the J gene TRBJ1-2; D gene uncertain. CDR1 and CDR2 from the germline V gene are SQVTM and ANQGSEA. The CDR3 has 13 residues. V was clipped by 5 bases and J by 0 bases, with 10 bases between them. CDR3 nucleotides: TGCAGCGTTCGATCAGATGCTAACTATGGCTACACCTTC. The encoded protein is CSVRSDANYGYTF.

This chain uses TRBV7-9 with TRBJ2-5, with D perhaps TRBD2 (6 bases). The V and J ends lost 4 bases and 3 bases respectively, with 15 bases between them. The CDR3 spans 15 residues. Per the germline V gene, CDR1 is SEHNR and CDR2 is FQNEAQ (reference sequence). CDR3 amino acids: CASSYSSDKKETQYF. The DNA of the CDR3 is TGTGCCAGCAGCTATTCTAGCGATAAAAAAGAGACCCAGTACTTC.

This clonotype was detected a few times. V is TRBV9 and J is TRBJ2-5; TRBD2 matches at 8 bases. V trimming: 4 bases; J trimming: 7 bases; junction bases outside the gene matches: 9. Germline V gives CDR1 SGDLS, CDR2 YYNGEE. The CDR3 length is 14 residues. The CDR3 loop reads CASSPRTAGGTQYF. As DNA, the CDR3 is TGTGCCAGCAGCCCCAGGACTGCGGGGGGGACCCAGTACTTC. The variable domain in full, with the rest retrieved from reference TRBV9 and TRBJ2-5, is DSGVTQTPKHLITATGQRVTLRCSPRSGDLSVYWYQQSLDQGLQFLIQYYNGEERAKGNILERFSAQQFPDLHSELNLSSLELGDSALYFCASSPRTAGGTQYFGPGTRLLVL.

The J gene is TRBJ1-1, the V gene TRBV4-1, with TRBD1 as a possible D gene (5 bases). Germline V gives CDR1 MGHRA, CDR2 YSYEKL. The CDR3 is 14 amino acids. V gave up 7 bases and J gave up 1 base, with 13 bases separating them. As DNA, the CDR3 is TGCGCCAGCAACTCCAGGGAGCGGAACACTGAAGCTTTCTTT. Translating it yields CASNSRERNTEAFF.

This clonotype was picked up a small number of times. The CDR3 is CSVNVLAPQEETQYF. CDR3 in DNA: TGCAGCGTTAATGTCCTAGCGCCTCAGGAAGAGACCCAGTACTTC. The chain combines TRBV29-1 with TRBJ2-5; maybe TRBD2 (6 bases). V was shortened by 5 bases and J by 3 bases, with 19 bases between the two germline ends. Germline V gives CDR1 SQVTM, CDR2 ANQGSEA. The CDR3 spans 15 residues.

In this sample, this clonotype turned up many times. The DNA of the CDR3 is TGCAGCGTTGAAAATTATGACCGGGGGATCGAGCAGTACTTC. It codes for CSVENYDRGIEQYF. The chain couples TRBV29-1 to TRBJ2-7; weak D call: TRBD2 (6 bases). The germline gives CDR1 SQVTM, CDR2 ANQGSEA. CDR3 length: 14 amino acids. Between the trimmed V and J ends, which lost 2 bases and 6 bases, there was a span of 17 bases.

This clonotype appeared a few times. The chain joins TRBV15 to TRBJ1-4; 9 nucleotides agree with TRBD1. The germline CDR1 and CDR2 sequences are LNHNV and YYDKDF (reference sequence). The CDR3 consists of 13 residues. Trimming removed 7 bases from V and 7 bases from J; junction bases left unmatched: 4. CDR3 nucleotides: TGTGCCACCACCCGGGACAGGGTTGAAAAACTGTTTTTT. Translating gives CATTRDRVEKLFF.

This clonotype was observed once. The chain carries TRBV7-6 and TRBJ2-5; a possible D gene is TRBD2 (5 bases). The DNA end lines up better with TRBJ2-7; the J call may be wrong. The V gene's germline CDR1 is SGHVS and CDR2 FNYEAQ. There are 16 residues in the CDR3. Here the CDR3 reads CASSLYPSQSSYEQYF. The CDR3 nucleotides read TGTGCCAGCAGCTTATATCCTAGCCAGAGCTCCTACGAGCAGTACTTC.

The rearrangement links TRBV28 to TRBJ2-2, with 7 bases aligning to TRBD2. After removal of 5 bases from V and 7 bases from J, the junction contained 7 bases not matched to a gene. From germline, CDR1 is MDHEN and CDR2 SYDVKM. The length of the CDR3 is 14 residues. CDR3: CASSPWAGVGELFF. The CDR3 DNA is TGTGCCAGCAGTCCCTGGGCGGGAGTCGGGGAGCTGTTTTTT.